These 15 T cell receptor beta chains share one sample of origin, sequenced in a study of regulatory T cells in long-lasting Graves disease. Arm-PCR with iRepertoire HTBI primers amplified the CDR3 regions for these TCR beta libraries. TCRdb re-analysed the multiplex PCR reads in MiXCR, keeping a single row per CDR3 protein. The data contain about 470,000 distinct CDR3 sequences, less than 25% of them singletons. Time point in this sample: persistent/refractory GD, antithyroid drugs over 5 years with positive TRAb. The TCR library was made from RNA extracted from PBMCs. The material sequenced was peripheral blood mononuclear cells (PBMCs), taken when the disease was refractory, from a patient treated with antithyroid drugs. These TCRs come from a female donor with Graves disease.

The J gene is TRBJ1-1, the V gene TRBV18; D is ambiguous. Trimming stripped 1 base from V and 7 bases from J, with 7 bases between. The CDR3 runs to 12 residues. The germline CDR1 and CDR2 sequences are KGHSH and LQKENI. The CDR3 loop reads CASSPHGYEAFF. The CDR3 bases are TGTGCCAGCTCACCACACGGATATGAAGCTTTCTTT.

This clonotype was observed at least ten times. The chain links TRBV2 to TRBJ1-6; 7 nucleotides align to TRBD1. The germline V gene encodes CDR1 SNHLY and CDR2 FYNNEI. This CDR3 has 15 residues. Trimming at V came to 6 bases and at J to 4 bases, leaving 6 bases not matched to a gene. CDR3 region: CASSRSGQYNSPLHF. CDR3 DNA: TGTGCCAGCAGCCGATCGGGACAGTATAATTCACCCCTCCACTTT.

This rearrangement joins TRBV7-6 to TRBJ2-3; 13 nucleotides match TRBD2. V was pared by 5 bases and J by 0 bases, with 8 bases of the junction left unmatched. This CDR3 region has 18 residues. Germline-derived CDR1 and CDR2 are SGHVS and FNYEAQ. The CDR3 sequence: CASSDPGLAGSSTDTQYF. The CDR3 nucleotides read TGTGCCAGCAGCGACCCGGGACTAGCGGGGTCTAGCACAGATACGCAGTATTTT. The variable domain in full, completed from reference TRBV7-6 and TRBJ2-3, reads GAGVSQSPRYKVTKRGQDVALRCDPISGHVSLYWYRQALGQGPEFLTYFNYEAQQDKSGLPNDRFSAERPEGSISTLTIQRTEQRDSAMYRCASSDPGLAGSSTDTQYFGPGTRLTVL.

The chain links TRBV7-2 to TRBJ2-1; the D gene could be TRBD1 or TRBD2 (5 bases each). The CDR3 has 16 amino acids. Germline-derived CDR1 and CDR2 are SGHTA and FQGNSA. Between the trimmed V and J ends, which lost 7 bases and 5 bases, there was a span of 21 bases. CDR3 loop: CASTALGTALDNEQFF. Here the CDR3 DNA reads TGTGCCAGCACCGCCCTCGGGACCGCCTTGGACAATGAGCAGTTCTTC.

This clonotype was counted many times. The chain joins TRBV12-3 or TRBV12-4 to TRBJ1-2; 8 nucleotides line up with TRBD1. The V and J ends lost 3 bases and 2 bases, in that order; junction bases with no gene match: 5. This CDR3 has 15 amino acids. Written as DNA, the CDR3 is TGTGCCAGCAGTTTCAAGCAGGGGGCAAACTATGGCTACACCTTC. Protein sequence: CASSFKQGANYGYTF.

This clonotype appeared many times. J is TRBJ1-5 and V is TRBV2; D not resolved. V was trimmed by 6 bases and J by 1 base, leaving 7 bases between them. This CDR3 has 13 residues. Germline-derived CDR1 and CDR2 are SNHLY and FYNNEI. DNA for the CDR3: TGTGCCAGCAGGGGCCGGAGCAATCAGCCCCAGCATTTT. Residues: CASRGRSNQPQHF.

This clonotype was seen ten or more times. J is TRBJ1-2 and V is TRBV6-1; D unresolved. V lost 7 bases, J lost 0 bases, and 9 bases lay in between. Germline loops: CDR1 MNHNS, CDR2 SASEGT. The CDR3 is made up of 13 amino acids. CDR3 nucleotides: TGTGCCAGCAATTGGCCCTCTAACTATGGCTACACCTTC. This gives the protein CASNWPSNYGYTF.

This clonotype was found many times. The chain uses TRBV20-1 and TRBJ1-1, with a weak D call TRBD1 (5 bases). Germline-derived CDR1 and CDR2 are DFQATT and SNEGSKA (reference sequence). Trimming removed 6 bases at V and 6 bases at J, with 14 bases between. The CDR3 is made up of 12 amino acids. CDR3 in amino acids: CSASGDDAEAFF. For the CDR3, the DNA is TGCAGTGCAAGCGGGGACGATGCTGAAGCTTTCTTT.

This clonotype showed up just a few times. CDR3 DNA: TGTGCCAGCGCGGAGCAGGGGGAAGACACTGAAGCTTTCTTT. Its protein product is CASAEQGEDTEAFF. V and J are TRBV4-2 and TRBJ1-1, with TRBD1 matching 7 bases. From germline, CDR1 is LGHNA and CDR2 YNFKEQ. J was trimmed by 3 bases and V by 8 bases; bases with no gene match: 9. CDR3 length equals 14 residues.

The chain is built from TRBV12-3 or TRBV12-4 and TRBJ1-5, with a possible D match to TRBD1 (5 bases). V was clipped by 8 bases and J by 6 bases, with 14 bases between them. This CDR3 is built from 13 residues. CDR3 bases: TGTGCCAGCTCGCAGGGTGAAAGTCAGCCCCAGCATTTT. This translates into CASSQGESQPQHF.

This clonotype has only a few counts. The CDR3 coding sequence is TGTGCCAGCTCACCGCGACAGGGGACCAATGAGCAGTTCTTC. As protein: CASSPRQGTNEQFF. V gene TRBV18 combines with J gene TRBJ2-1; 8 nucleotides match TRBD1. Looked up from germline, CDR1 is KGHSH and CDR2 is LQKENI. The CDR3 sequence is 14 residues long. The junction had 4 bases not matched to a gene; V was cut back by 3 bases and J by 6 bases.

This clonotype was counted ten times or more. The gene calls are TRBV27 and TRBJ2-7; 10 nucleotides agree with TRBD2. The V segment lost 0 bases and the J segment 2 bases; nucleotides outside the gene matches: 1. The CDR3 totals 15 residues. In germline, CDR1 is MNHEY, CDR2 SMNVEV (reference sequence). The CDR3 loop is CASSLSAGGPYEQYF. The CDR3, as DNA: TGTGCCAGCAGTTTATCAGCGGGAGGGCCCTACGAGCAGTACTTC.

Regarding this clonotype: In this CDR3 the conserved last residue, phenylalanine or tryptophan, is missing, so a read error is likely. J is TRBJ2-7 and V is TRBV7-9; D is perhaps TRBD2 (6 bases). V lost 4 bases and J lost 0, with 25 bases in between. CDR1 SEHNR and CDR2 FQNEAQ come from the germline V gene (reference sequence). The CDR3 is made up of 19 amino acids. CDR3: CASSSYVTRGGTSSYEQYS. The CDR3 region has the DNA TGTGCCAGCAGCTCCTATGTGACGAGGGGAGGAACGAGCTCCTACGAGCAGTACTCC.

This clonotype occurred once. The chain has TRBV6-2 or TRBV6-3 and TRBJ2-7; D remains ambiguous. CDR1 and CDR2 from the germline V gene are MNHEY and SVGEGT. Trimming shortened V by 5 bases and J by 13 bases, and 21 bases separated the two germline ends. This CDR3 is 13 amino acids long. The CDR3: CASSNLDGPRFYF. The CDR3 DNA follows: TGTGCCAGCAGTAATCTAGACGGACCCCGCTTTTACTTC.

The V and J genes are TRBV15 and TRBJ2-7; tentatively, D is TRBD1 (5 bases). The CDR3 consists of 12 residues. The germline V and J ends were trimmed by 3 bases and 2 bases, with 5 bases remaining between them. Germline-derived CDR1 and CDR2 are LNHNV and YYDKDF (reference sequence). The CDR3 region has the DNA TGTGCCACCAGCAGGGACACCTACGAGCAGTACTTC. It yields the protein CATSRDTYEQYF.